One and the same sample provided the 14 T cell receptor beta chains below, sequenced in a study of T cells in Graves' hyperthyroidism and ophthalmopathy. Authors of the study amplified TCR beta CDR3 regions from RNA transcripts. HTBI primers were the set used in a first-round RT-PCR of the TCR CDR3. TCRdb used MiXCR to reprocess the multiplex PCR reads, holding one entry per CDR3 protein. The sample contains 350,000 to 500,000 distinct CDR3 sequences, roughly 13% of which appear only once. Sequencing was carried out using blood. These receptors originate from a woman aged 18-29 years with Graves' hyperthyroidism.

The CDR3 sequence: CASSYLPTRAPLGNEQFF. DNA of the CDR3: TGTGCCAGCAGTTACCTACCAACTAGGGCCCCTCTAGGGAATGAGCAGTTCTTC. The chain combines TRBV6-5 with TRBJ2-1, with D maybe TRBD2 (5 bases). Trimming shortened V by 2 bases and J by 7 bases, and 24 bases separated the two germline ends. Germline V lookup: CDR1 MNHEY, CDR2 SVGAGI. There are 18 residues in the CDR3.

This clonotype was seen at least ten times. The chain uses TRBV30 and TRBJ1-5, with a weak D call TRBD1 (5 bases). Germline V lookup: CDR1 GTSNPN, CDR2 SVGIG (reference sequence). Trimming shortened V by 2 bases and J by 7 bases, and 12 bases separated the two germline ends. CDR3 length: 13 residues. CDR3 protein: CAWSLQEAQPQHF. CDR3 coding DNA: TGTGCCTGGAGTTTACAGGAGGCCCAGCCCCAGCATTTT.

This clonotype has just one count. A much larger clone lies one base from this, so it may be a read error. The genes are TRBV28 and TRBJ2-7, with D perhaps assigned TRBD1 or TRBD2 (5 bases each). V lost 2 bases and J lost 7, with 15 bases in between. The CDR3 covers 14 residues. Germline V CDR1 and CDR2: MDHEN, SYDVKM. In nucleotides, the CDR3 is TGTGCCAGCAGTTTAGTGGGAGTTACAGGAGAGCAGTACTTC. Residues: CASSLVGVTGEQYF.

The rearrangement links TRBV7-9 to TRBJ2-1, with TRBD2 identical over 14 bases. The CDR3 runs 16 residues. After removal of 3 bases from V and 14 bases from J, the junction contained 12 bases not matched to a gene. The germline V gene has CDR1 SEHNR and CDR2 FQNEAQ (reference sequence). In DNA form, the CDR3 reads TGTGCCAGCAGCTTGCATTCGGGACTAGCGGGAGCGGACAAGTTCTTC. It specifies CASSLHSGLAGADKFF.

This clonotype was counted many times. The chain is built from TRBV7-2 and TRBJ2-5; 11 nucleotides align to TRBD2. Germline CDR1 reads SGHTA; CDR2 reads FQGNSA. The trim removed 1 base at V and 7 bases at J, leaving 11 bases unmatched. The CDR3 consists of 17 residues. CDR3 coding DNA: TGTGCCAGCAGCTTAGGGGGGGGGGGCACTAGCGGGAGGACCCAGTACTTC. Its translation is CASSLGGGGTSGRTQYF.

This clonotype came up many times. The chain is built from TRBV27 and TRBJ2-7; TRBD2 matches 7 bases. The CDR3 is made up of 14 amino acids. The junction had 6 bases not matched to a gene; V was cut back by 6 bases and J by 1 base. Germline CDR1 and CDR2: MNHEY and SMNVEV (reference sequence). DNA for the CDR3: TGTGCCAGCAGGGGCGGGGGACTTTCCTACGAGCAGTACTTC. Translation gives CASRGGGLSYEQYF.

This clonotype was seen many times. The chain uses TRBV4-3 and TRBJ1-1; no definite D call. Trimming pared 0 bases from V and 7 bases from J, leaving 9 bases between. The CDR3 runs to 13 residues. Germline V CDR1 and CDR2: LGHNA, YSLEER. CDR3 in DNA: TGCGCCAGCAGCCAAGATGAGCAGCTTGAAGCTTTCTTT. Its translation is CASSQDEQLEAFF.

This clonotype was observed at least ten times. This chain connects TRBV24-1 to TRBJ2-1, with D hard to call. The V gene's germline CDR1 is KGHDR and CDR2 SFDVKD. Trimming shortened V by 1 base and J by 0 bases, and 6 bases separated the two germline ends. This CDR3 spans 15 amino acids. As DNA, the CDR3 is TGTGCCACCAGTGATTTTAGGGACTCCTACAATGAGCAGTTCTTC. It specifies CATSDFRDSYNEQFF.

V usage is TRBV13 and J usage is TRBJ1-5; D not certain. V lost 2 bases to trimming and J lost 6 bases, with 14 bases between them. The germline V gene encodes CDR1 PRHDT and CDR2 FYEKMQ (reference sequence). This CDR3 region has 15 residues. CDR3 coding DNA: TGTGCCAGCAGCTTAAAACAGCGAAGACCTCAGCCCCAGCATTTT. It specifies CASSLKQRRPQPQHF.

Ten or more counts support this clonotype. The gene calls are TRBV5-8 and TRBJ1-2; D gene unclear. The V gene's germline CDR1 is SGHTS and CDR2 YDEGEE. Trimming cost V 2 bases and J 4 bases, with 12 bases left between them. CDR3 length: 14 residues. The CDR3 loop reads CASSLPGRTYGYTF. The DNA for the CDR3 is TGTGCCAGCAGCTTACCCGGACGGACCTATGGCTACACCTTC.

CDR3: CASRPRTDGELFF. The CDR3 DNA reads TGTGCCAGCAGACCCAGGACGGATGGGGAGCTGTTTTTT. This chain joins TRBV9 and TRBJ2-2; D is uncertain. This CDR3 is 13 amino acids long. The germline V gene has CDR1 SGDLS and CDR2 YYNGEE. The ends were cut back, 5 bases at V and 8 bases at J, with 13 bases in the middle. Complete variable domain (other parts from reference TRBV9 and TRBJ2-2): DSGVTQTPKHLITATGQRVTLRCSPRSGDLSVYWYQQSLDQGLQFLIQYYNGEERAKGNILERFSAQQFPDLHSELNLSSLELGDSALYFCASRPRTDGELFFGEGSRLTVL.

J is TRBJ2-1 and V is TRBV7-3; D not resolved. Trimming removed 4 bases from V and 0 bases from J, with 13 bases in between. CDR3 length: 16 residues. Looked up from germline, CDR1 is SGHTA and CDR2 is FQGTGA. The CDR3 region has the DNA TGTGCCAGCAGCTCCCACTCGGCGAGCTCCTACAATGAGCAGTTCTTC. Translated, it gives CASSSHSASSYNEQFF.

This clonotype came up many times. This CDR3 is CASSFPRSGGDQDTQYF. CDR3 DNA: TGTGCCAGCAGTTTCCCCCGCTCGGGCGGGGACCAGGATACGCAGTATTTT. This chain uses TRBV12-3 or TRBV12-4 with TRBJ2-3; D perhaps matches TRBD2 (6 bases). There are 17 residues in the CDR3. V lost 3 bases to trimming and J lost 6 bases, with 22 bases between them.

This clonotype was counted many times. V usage is TRBV6-1 and J usage is TRBJ2-3; D perhaps matches TRBD2 (6 bases). The CDR3 extends over 16 amino acids. Germline lookup yields CDR1 MNHNS and CDR2 SASEGT. Trimming removed 2 bases from V and 0 bases from J, with 12 bases in between. Written as DNA, the CDR3 is TGTGCCAGCAGTGAAATGGTAGGGACTAGCACAGATACGCAGTATTTT. Encoded protein: CASSEMVGTSTDTQYF.